This T cell receptor beta chain appears in the sequencing data of a study of cytomegalovirus exposure and HLA in healthy donors. The PCR had 60 Vbeta and 13 Jbeta primers. Clones were read by immunoSEQ multiplex PCR, and TCRdb kept only the in-frame ones, dropping some. The sample holds roughly 130,000 clones, more than 8% seen once. V was clipped by 2 bases and J by 7 bases, with 13 bases between them. Germline CDR1 is SGHRS and CDR2 is YFSETQ. The CDR3 has 14 residues. The sample comprised PBMCs. The V gene is TRBV5-1, the J gene TRBJ2-1; a possible D gene is TRBD2 (7 bases). The TCR originated in a man aged 40-50 years in good health and CMV-seronegative. The CDR3 nucleotides are TGCGCCAGCAGCTTTTCGGGGGGCACGAATGAGCAGTTCTTC. Translation gives CASSFSGGTNEQFF.